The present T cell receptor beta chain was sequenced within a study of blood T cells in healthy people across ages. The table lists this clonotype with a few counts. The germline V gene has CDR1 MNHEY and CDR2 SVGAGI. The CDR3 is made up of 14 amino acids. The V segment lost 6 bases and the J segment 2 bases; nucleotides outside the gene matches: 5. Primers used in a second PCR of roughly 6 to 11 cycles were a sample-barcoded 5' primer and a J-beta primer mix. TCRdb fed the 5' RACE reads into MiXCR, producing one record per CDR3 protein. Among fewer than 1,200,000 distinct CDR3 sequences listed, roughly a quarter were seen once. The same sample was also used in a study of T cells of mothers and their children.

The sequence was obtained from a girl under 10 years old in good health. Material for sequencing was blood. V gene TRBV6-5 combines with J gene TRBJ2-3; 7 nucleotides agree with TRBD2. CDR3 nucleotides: TGTGCCAGCAGGATTCTAGCGGACACAGATACGCAGTATTTT. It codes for CASRILADTDTQYF.